This T cell receptor beta chain was obtained from a study of control samples from healthy donors and cancer patients. The CDR3 totals 16 residues. V was clipped by 0 bases and J by 3 bases, with 12 bases between them. CDR1 is MNHEY, CDR2 SVGAGI, per germline. This table comes from immunoSEQ multiplex PCR, and its TCRdb copy is limited to in-frame clones, with some not included. The data contain around 130,000 clones, approximately 89% of them singletons. This clone was picked up a small number of times. The sample comprised PBMCs. The chain couples TRBV6-5 to TRBJ2-1; tentatively, D is TRBD2 (6 bases). The clonotype was recovered from a man aged 50 to 60 with head and neck cancer. DNA for the CDR3: TGTGCCAGCAGTTACTCGTCGGGGGAACTCTACAATGAGCAGTTCTTC. This gives the protein CASSYSSGELYNEQFF.